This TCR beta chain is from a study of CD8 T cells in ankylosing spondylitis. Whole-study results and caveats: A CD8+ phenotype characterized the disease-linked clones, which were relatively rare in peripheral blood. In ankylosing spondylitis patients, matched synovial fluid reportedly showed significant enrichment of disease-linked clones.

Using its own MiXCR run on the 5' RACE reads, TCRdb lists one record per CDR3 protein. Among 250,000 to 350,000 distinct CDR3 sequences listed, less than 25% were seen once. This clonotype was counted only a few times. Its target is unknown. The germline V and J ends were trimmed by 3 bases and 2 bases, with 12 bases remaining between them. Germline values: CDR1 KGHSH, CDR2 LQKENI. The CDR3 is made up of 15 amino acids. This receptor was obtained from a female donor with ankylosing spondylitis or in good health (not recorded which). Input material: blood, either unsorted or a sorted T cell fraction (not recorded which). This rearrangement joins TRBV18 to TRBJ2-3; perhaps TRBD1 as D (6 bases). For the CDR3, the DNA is TGTGCCAGCTCACCCAGGGACACTCCCACAGATACGCAGTATTTT. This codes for CASSPRDTPTDTQYF.